Listed below are T cell receptor beta chains from one sample, sequenced in a study of T cell responses to AZD1222 COVID-19 vaccine. Libraries were prepared by immunoSEQ multiplex PCR; TCRdb keeps only in-frame clonotypes and omits some of them. The table has fewer than 200,000 clones, around nine tenths seen once. The sample here was peripheral blood, taken on day 0 of AZD1222 vaccination. These receptors originate from an adult in good health. The CDR3 runs from the conserved cysteine through the conserved F or W. The D gene is left open where the match is weak. Rows give clone size only sometimes, using once, few, many, or a class for an expanded clone.

clone size: -; D gene: TRBD2; V gene: TRBV30; J gene: TRBJ2-3; CDR3 protein: CAWLAGGLTDTQYF; CDR3 DNA: TGTGCCTGGCTAGCGGGAGGGCTGACAGATACGCAGTATTTT
clone size: -; D gene: -; V gene: TRBV9; J gene: TRBJ2-7; CDR3 protein: CASSVVPSSYEQYF; CDR3 DNA: TGTGCCAGCAGCGTCGTGCCGAGCTCCTACGAGCAGTACTTC
clone size: -; D gene: TRBD1; V gene: TRBV7-6; J gene: TRBJ1-1; CDR3 protein: CASSRRTGTGTEAFF; CDR3 DNA: TGTGCCAGCAGCCGCCGGACAGGGACGGGGACTGAAGCTTTCTTT
clone size: -; D gene: TRBD1; V gene: TRBV19; J gene: TRBJ2-7; CDR3 protein: CASSQRTGHEQYF; CDR3 DNA: TGTGCCAGTAGCCAAAGGACAGGGCACGAGCAGTACTTC
clone size: -; D gene: -; V gene: TRBV7-7; J gene: TRBJ2-5; CDR3 protein: CASSLGRTIAQETQYF; CDR3 DNA: TGTGCCAGCAGCTTAGGAAGAACTATCGCCCAAGAGACCCAGTACTTC
clone size: once; D gene: -; V gene: TRBV5-4; J gene: TRBJ2-1; CDR3 protein: CASSLNPSSYNEQFF; CDR3 DNA: TGTGCCAGCAGCTTGAACCCCAGCTCCTACAATGAGCAGTTCTTC
clone size: -; D gene: -; V gene: TRBV10-2; J gene: TRBJ2-3; CDR3 protein: CASSEGPSVGDTQYF; CDR3 DNA: TGCGCCAGCAGTGAGGGCCCCTCTGTGGGGGATACGCAGTATTTT
clone size: -; D gene: -; V gene: TRBV2; J gene: TRBJ2-3; CDR3 protein: CASRRQQQDTQYF; CDR3 DNA: TGTGCCAGCAGGAGGCAACAGCAAGATACGCAGTATTTT
clone size: once; D gene: -; V gene: TRBV18; J gene: TRBJ1-2; CDR3 protein: CASSLLGGGAGDKTYGYTF; CDR3 DNA: TGTGCCAGCTCACTCCTGGGCGGTGGGGCAGGCGACAAAACCTATGGCTACACCTTC
clone size: few; D gene: -; V gene: TRBV7-9; J gene: TRBJ2-7; CDR3 protein: CATGGRSYEQYF; CDR3 DNA: TGTGCGACCGGGGGTCGCTCCTACGAGCAGTACTTC
clone size: few; D gene: TRBD2; V gene: TRBV6-1; J gene: TRBJ2-7; CDR3 protein: CASSEAGTNDEQYF; CDR3 DNA: TGTGCCAGCAGTGAAGCCGGGACTAATGACGAGCAGTACTTC
clone size: -; D gene: TRBD2; V gene: TRBV4-2; J gene: TRBJ2-5; CDR3 protein: CASSQVPAGEDETQYF; CDR3 DNA: TGTGCCAGCAGCCAAGTACCAGCGGGAGAAGATGAGACCCAGTACTTC
clone size: -; D gene: -; V gene: TRBV12-3/TRBV12-4; J gene: TRBJ2-1; CDR3 protein: CASSHRAYEQFF; CDR3 DNA: TGTGCCAGCAGCCACAGGGCCTATGAGCAGTTCTTC
clone size: once; D gene: -; V gene: TRBV4-1; J gene: TRBJ2-3; CDR3 protein: CASSQPLGSDTQYF; CDR3 DNA: TGCGCCAGCAGCCAACCCCTGGGGTCAGATACGCAGTATTTT
clone size: -; D gene: -; V gene: TRBV10-3; J gene: TRBJ1-2; CDR3 protein: CASKETYGYTF; CDR3 DNA: TGTGCCAGCAAAGAGACATATGGCTACACCTTC
clone size: once; D gene: -; V gene: TRBV11-2; J gene: TRBJ1-2; CDR3 protein: CASSLRWGDYGYTF; CDR3 DNA: TGTGCCAGCAGCTTAAGGTGGGGGGACTATGGCTACACCTTC
clone size: -; D gene: TRBD1; V gene: TRBV4-1; J gene: TRBJ1-2; CDR3 protein: CASSQPNTGVYGYTF; CDR3 DNA: TGCGCCAGCAGCCAACCTAATACAGGGGTCTATGGCTACACCTTC
clone size: few; D gene: -; V gene: TRBV5-1; J gene: TRBJ2-1; CDR3 protein: CASSLDSQGASRYNEQFF; CDR3 DNA: TGCGCCAGCAGCCTGGATTCACAAGGGGCCAGCCGCTACAATGAGCAGTTCTTC
clone size: -; D gene: -; V gene: TRBV3-1/TRBV3-2; J gene: TRBJ2-7; CDR3 protein: CASSPGTHFYEQYF; CDR3 DNA: TGTGCCAGCAGCCCCGGGACACACTTCTACGAGCAGTACTTC
clone size: -; D gene: -; V gene: TRBV7-8; J gene: TRBJ2-6; CDR3 protein: CASSFQRSGPTSGANVLTF; CDR3 DNA: TGTGCCAGCAGCTTTCAACGGTCAGGCCCTACCTCTGGGGCCAACGTCCTGACTTTC
clone size: -; D gene: TRBD1; V gene: TRBV5-1; J gene: TRBJ1-2; CDR3 protein: CASSPVGIGGDGYTF; CDR3 DNA: TGCGCCAGCAGCCCGGTTGGTATAGGGGGCGATGGCTACACCTTC
clone size: few; D gene: -; V gene: TRBV5-6; J gene: TRBJ1-2; CDR3 protein: CASSLGGGYTF; CDR3 DNA: TGTGCCAGCAGCTTGGGGGGTGGCTACACCTTC
clone size: -; D gene: -; V gene: TRBV10-3; J gene: TRBJ2-4; CDR3 protein: CAIKSFPQLKAKNIQYF; CDR3 DNA: TGTGCCATCAAGTCCTTTCCTCAGTTGAAGGCCAAAAACATTCAGTACTTC
clone size: -; D gene: -; V gene: TRBV6-5; J gene: TRBJ2-3; CDR3 protein: CASSYADTDTQYF; CDR3 DNA: TGTGCCAGCAGTTACGCGGACACAGATACGCAGTATTTT
clone size: -; D gene: -; V gene: TRBV7-8; J gene: TRBJ1-5; CDR3 protein: CASSVGAVGNQPQHF; CDR3 DNA: TGTGCCAGCAGCGTGGGCGCAGTTGGCAATCAGCCCCAGCATTTT
clone size: once; D gene: TRBD1; V gene: TRBV29-1; J gene: TRBJ1-2; CDR3 protein: CSVAGGTGTNYGYTF; CDR3 DNA: TGCAGCGTTGCCGGGGGGACAGGTACTAACTATGGCTACACCTTC
clone size: -; D gene: TRBD1; V gene: TRBV23-1; J gene: TRBJ2-3; CDR3 protein: CASSQRRGRGLGDTQYF; CDR3 DNA: TGCGCCAGCAGTCAAAGGCGCGGCAGGGGGCTTGGAGATACGCAGTATTTT
clone size: -; D gene: -; V gene: TRBV3-1/TRBV3-2; J gene: TRBJ1-1; CDR3 protein: CASSSQGGGEAFF; CDR3 DNA: TGTGCCAGCAGCTCCCAGGGAGGGGGTGAAGCTTTCTTT
clone size: -; D gene: -; V gene: TRBV30; J gene: TRBJ1-1; CDR3 protein: CAWNQRNTEAFF; CDR3 DNA: TGTGCCTGGAACCAGAGGAACACTGAAGCTTTCTTT
clone size: -; D gene: TRBD2; V gene: TRBV19; J gene: TRBJ2-1; CDR3 protein: CASSQLAGPYNEQFF; CDR3 DNA: TGTGCCAGTAGTCAACTAGCGGGACCTTACAATGAGCAGTTCTTC
clone size: -; D gene: TRBD2; V gene: TRBV10-2; J gene: TRBJ2-7; CDR3 protein: CASRGEGPSYEQYF; CDR3 DNA: TGCGCCAGCCGGGGGGAGGGCCCGTCCTACGAGCAGTACTTC
clone size: -; D gene: TRBD1; V gene: TRBV27; J gene: TRBJ1-1; CDR3 protein: CASRTTGGTEAFF; CDR3 DNA: TGTGCCAGCAGGACGACAGGGGGCACTGAAGCTTTCTTT
clone size: -; D gene: TRBD2; V gene: TRBV27; J gene: TRBJ2-1; CDR3 protein: CASRRQLADLYNEQFF; CDR3 DNA: TGTGCCAGCAGACGCCAACTAGCGGATCTCTACAATGAGCAGTTCTTC
clone size: -; D gene: -; V gene: TRBV5-4; J gene: TRBJ1-2; CDR3 protein: CASSLAGLDYGYTF; CDR3 DNA: TGTGCCAGCAGCTTAGCGGGGCTGGACTATGGCTACACCTTC
clone size: -; D gene: -; V gene: TRBV5-1; J gene: TRBJ1-1; CDR3 protein: CASSPGVGVAGNTEAFF; CDR3 DNA: TGCGCCAGCAGCCCCGGGGTGGGAGTCGCAGGGAACACTGAAGCTTTCTTT
clone size: -; D gene: -; V gene: TRBV6-6; J gene: TRBJ1-1; CDR3 protein: CASSHPQVLRTEAFF; CDR3 DNA: TGTGCCAGCAGCCACCCCCAGGTCCTGAGGACTGAAGCTTTCTTT
clone size: -; D gene: -; V gene: TRBV7-9; J gene: TRBJ2-2; CDR3 protein: CASSLPGDTGELFF; CDR3 DNA: TGTGCCAGCAGCTTACCGGGGGACACCGGGGAGCTGTTTTTT
clone size: -; D gene: -; V gene: TRBV6-5; J gene: TRBJ2-1; CDR3 protein: CASSYSTGGEQFF; CDR3 DNA: TGTGCCAGCAGTTACTCGACAGGTGGTGAGCAGTTCTTC
clone size: -; D gene: -; V gene: TRBV2; J gene: TRBJ1-2; CDR3 protein: CASSVEGLKGYTF; CDR3 DNA: TGTGCCAGCAGTGTCGAGGGGCTGAAAGGCTACACCTTC